This T cell receptor beta chain was observed in a study of OX40 agonist ivuxolimab in advanced cancers. Study-wide context: Participants averaged roughly 57 years of age (range roughly 23 to 85) and were over 75% male. Anti-PD-1, anti-PD-L1 or anti-CTLA-4 therapy given earlier was allowed, and approximately 40% had some. General study results and limits: At 0.1 to 3.0 mg/kg and by week 6, clonal expansion occurred in CD4+ and CD8+ blood T cells. On average, CD8+ T cells had more expanded clones than CD4+.

The method was immunoSEQ multiplex PCR; TCRdb's version includes in-frame clones alone and lacks a portion of them. The sample includes 59,000 or so clones, around 82% of them seen just once. A word on this clone: The antigen remains undetermined.

CDR3 length equals 14 residues. Between the trimmed V and J ends, which lost 1 base and 0 bases, there was a span of 7 bases. CDR1 and CDR2 (germline): SGHNT, YENEEA. The sample in question was CD4+ or CD8+ T cells sorted from blood, obtained in a trial of the OX40 agonist ivuxolimab. The TCR comes from an adult with an advanced solid tumor such as melanoma, head and neck, liver or kidney cancer. The rearrangement links TRBV11-3 to TRBJ2-7, with a possible D match to TRBD1 (6 bases). The CDR3 here is CASSLGGPSYEQYF. The DNA of the CDR3 is TGTGCCAGCAGCTTAGGGGGGCCCTCCTACGAGCAGTACTTC.